The present entry profiles one T cell receptor (beta chain) with its context. The sample holds other DNA sequences that translate to the same CDR3. The data belong to a study of T cell changes during pregnancy in multiple sclerosis. Some clones are missing from TCRdb's copy, which holds only in-frame ones; the method was immunoSEQ multiplex PCR. Here the sample spans over 80,000 clones, 90% being singletons. Germline V gene data show CDR1 as LNHDA and CDR2 as SQIVND (reference sequence). Germline trimming cut 4 bases from V and 5 bases from J; bases unmatched to any gene: 3. The CDR3 runs to 14 residues.

J is TRBJ1-1 and V is TRBV19; 11 bases are a match to TRBD1. The clonotype originates from a female donor in good health, enrolled as a control in a pregnancy study. The sample was peripheral blood, taken in the second trimester of pregnancy. The chain's CDR3 is CASSRDRGRTEAFF. Here the CDR3 DNA reads TGTGCCAGTAGTAGGGACAGGGGGAGAACTGAAGCTTTCTTT.